These T cell receptor beta chains were read from a single sample in a study of T cell changes during pregnancy in multiple sclerosis. Measured with immunoSEQ multiplex PCR; TCRdb has only the in-frame clones, and not every one. In the table there are about 40,000 clones, 85% to 95% of which are singletons. Sequences were derived from peripheral blood, sampled before pregnancy. Every receptor here comes from a female donor with multiple sclerosis, enrolled in a pregnancy study. CDR3s include the opening cysteine and the closing phenylalanine or tryptophan. Each record gives: V gene, clone size, J gene, D gene, CDR3 DNA, CDR3 protein. The D gene is left open where the match is weak. Clone size, where shown, is once, few, many, or a class for clones that have expanded.

v_gene: TRBV5-4
abundance: .
j_gene: TRBJ1-2
d_gene: .
CDR3nt: TGTGCCAGCAGCTGGGGGGGGACCTTTGAGAATGGCTACACCTTC
CDR3aa: CASSWGGTFENGYTF

v_gene: TRBV5-6
abundance: .
j_gene: TRBJ1-1
d_gene: .
CDR3nt: TGTGCCAGCAGCTTGGCAGAATACACTGAAGCTTTCTTT
CDR3aa: CASSLAEYTEAFF

v_gene: TRBV7-2
abundance: .
j_gene: TRBJ2-2
d_gene: TRBD1
CDR3nt: TGTGCCAGCAGGGGGACAGTGAACACCGGGGAGCTGTTTTTT
CDR3aa: CASRGTVNTGELFF

v_gene: TRBV6-4
abundance: once
j_gene: TRBJ1-4
d_gene: .
CDR3nt: TGTGCCAGCAGTGACTCGAAGAGGATTGTGAGTGAAAAACTGTTTTTT
CDR3aa: CASSDSKRIVSEKLFF

v_gene: TRBV27
abundance: .
j_gene: TRBJ1-5
d_gene: .
CDR3nt: TGTGCCAGCAGAAACAGGGCCGGACAGCCCCAGCATTTT
CDR3aa: CASRNRAGQPQHF

v_gene: TRBV7-2
abundance: .
j_gene: TRBJ2-1
d_gene: TRBD2
CDR3nt: TGTGCCAGCAGCTTAGCTAGCGGGAGAAGGAATGAGCAGTTCTTC
CDR3aa: CASSLASGRRNEQFF

v_gene: TRBV9
abundance: .
j_gene: TRBJ2-1
d_gene: .
CDR3nt: TGTGCCAGCAGCGGGGGGACTTCACACAATGAGCAGTTCTTC
CDR3aa: CASSGGTSHNEQFF

v_gene: TRBV5-5
abundance: .
j_gene: TRBJ1-4
d_gene: TRBD1
CDR3nt: TGTGCCAGCAGCCATTCGACGGGACAGGGGATAAAGAATGAAAAACTGTTTTTT
CDR3aa: CASSHSTGQGIKNEKLFF

v_gene: TRBV30
abundance: .
j_gene: TRBJ1-5
d_gene: .
CDR3nt: TGTGCCTGGAGTGTACGGCCCGCGGGGGCGAGTCAGCCCCAGCATTTT
CDR3aa: CAWSVRPAGASQPQHF

v_gene: TRBV5-6
abundance: .
j_gene: TRBJ2-3
d_gene: TRBD2
CDR3nt: TGTGCCAGCAGCTTCCGATCCGGTAGCGGGCATACAGATACGCAGTATTTT
CDR3aa: CASSFRSGSGHTDTQYF